Below, 30 T cell receptor beta chains from the same sample are listed, as sequenced in a study of Ad26.COV2.S vaccination and SARS-CoV-2 variants. The treatment was: around 19 received Ad26.COV2.S at low or high dose, single or two shots; about 5 received placebo; per-sample allocation not given. Following the first vaccine or placebo injection, samples were taken on day 63. Here immunoSEQ multiplex PCR was the method, and the copy in TCRdb shows in-frame clones only, minus some. Of roughly 390,000 clones in the sample, 70% to 90% were seen once. Material: peripheral blood, obtained in a trial of Ad26.COV2.S vaccine versus placebo. These receptor sequences come from a person aged 18 to 65 who received the Ad26.COV2.S COVID-19 vaccine or a placebo.

The chain is built from TRBV6-4 and TRBJ2-3; D might be TRBD1 (6 bases). V shed 0 bases and J shed 0 bases, with 7 bases lying between them. CDR1 and CDR2 from the germline V gene are MRHNA and SNTAGT. The CDR3 consists of 15 residues. This CDR3 reads CASSDSTGSTDTQYF. The CDR3 nucleotides read TGTGCCAGCAGTGACTCGACAGGAAGCACAGATACGCAGTATTTT.

The rearrangement uses TRBV3-1 (or the pseudogene TRBV3-2) and TRBJ2-1, with D unclear. The V end lost 1 base, the J end lost 4 bases, and 2 bases lay between the germline ends. The CDR3 has 12 amino acids. Germline CDR1 LGHDT, CDR2 YNNKEL (reference sequence). CDR3 sequence: CASSQVYNEQFF. CDR3 coding DNA: TGTGCCAGCAGCCAAGTTTACAATGAGCAGTTCTTC.

The chain has TRBV24-1 and TRBJ2-2; 9 positions agree with TRBD1. The V and J ends lost 5 bases and 4 bases, in that order; junction bases with no gene match: 10. The CDR3 covers 17 residues. The germline gives CDR1 KGHDR, CDR2 SFDVKD. CDR3 region: CATSAPPGQGFTGELFF. Here the CDR3 DNA reads TGTGCCACCAGTGCCCCGCCGGGACAGGGTTTCACCGGGGAGCTGTTTTTT.

The rearrangement links TRBV5-5 to TRBJ2-1, with TRBD2 matching over 16 bases. Germline trimming cut 4 bases from V and 9 bases from J; bases unmatched to any gene: 10. The CDR3 sequence is 17 residues long. Germline CDR1 is SGHKS and CDR2 is YYEKEE (reference sequence). CDR3 nucleotides: TGTGCCAGCAGCGCCGGGACTAGCGGGGGGGCCCTAGCTGAGCAGTTCTTC. This gives the protein CASSAGTSGGALAEQFF.

The rearrangement links TRBV6-6 to TRBJ2-5, with 12 bases fitting TRBD1. Germline CDR1 and CDR2: MNHNY and SVGAGI (reference sequence). J was trimmed by 5 bases and V by 2 bases; bases with no gene match: 6. This CDR3 is built from 16 residues. The CDR3 sequence is CASSYTGTGGFETQYF. Written as DNA, the CDR3 is TGTGCCAGCAGTTACACCGGGACAGGGGGCTTCGAGACCCAGTACTTC.

The J gene is TRBJ2-7, the V gene TRBV3-1 (or the pseudogene TRBV3-2), with TRBD2 matching over 13 bases. With V trimmed by 4 bases and J by 5 bases, 2 bases remained unmatched. There are 14 residues in the CDR3. The germline V gene encodes CDR1 LGHDT and CDR2 YNNKEL (reference sequence). The CDR3 reads CASSPGTSGDEQYF. The CDR3 region has the DNA TGTGCCAGCAGCCCCGGGACTAGCGGGGACGAGCAGTACTTC.

This chain connects TRBV7-8 to TRBJ1-2; unclear D gene. The V end was cut by 1 base, the J end by 5 bases, with 11 bases between. CDR1 and CDR2 (germline): SGHVS, FQNEAQ. CDR3 length equals 14 residues. This CDR3 is CASSLGPETYGYTF. The CDR3 nucleotides are TGTGCCAGCAGCTTAGGCCCAGAAACATATGGCTACACCTTC.

This chain connects TRBV5-1 to TRBJ2-7, with D perhaps TRBD2 (5 bases). V was clipped by 0 bases and J by 6 bases, with 10 bases between them. Germline values: CDR1 SGHRS, CDR2 YFSETQ. The CDR3 is 13 residues long. The CDR3 reads CASSLGRLSEQYF. The CDR3 region has the DNA TGCGCCAGCAGCTTGGGGAGGTTGAGCGAGCAGTACTTC. Looking up the rest from reference TRBV5-1 and TRBJ2-7 gives the full variable domain: KAGVTQTPRYLIKTRGQQVTLSCSPISGHRSVSWYQQTPGQGLQFLFEYFSETQRNKGNFPGRFSGRQFSNSRSEMNVSTLELGDSALYLCASSLGRLSEQYFGPGTRLTVT.

The chain couples TRBV7-2 to TRBJ1-2; D not certain. The germline V gene encodes CDR1 SGHTA and CDR2 FQGNSA. The CDR3 loop spans 13 amino acids. Trimming took off 5 bases at V and 4 bases at J, with 11 bases between the two ends. CDR3 protein: CASSQQRGYGYTF. CDR3 DNA: TGTGCCAGCAGCCAACAGCGGGGCTATGGCTACACCTTC.

The chain couples TRBV7-9 to TRBJ2-7, with 7 bases lining up with TRBD1. Germline loops: CDR1 SEHNR, CDR2 FQNEAQ (reference sequence). The length of the CDR3 is 16 residues. J lost 3 bases, V lost 0 bases, and 8 bases had no gene match. The CDR3: CASSLAKGTASYEQYF. The CDR3 bases are TGTGCCAGCAGCTTAGCCAAGGGGACAGCGAGCTACGAGCAGTACTTC.

The chain combines TRBV18 with TRBJ2-7; D is perhaps TRBD1 or TRBD2 (5 bases each). The CDR3 is 17 residues long. The V end was cut by 0 bases, the J end by 0 bases, with 15 bases between. Germline CDR1 KGHSH, CDR2 LQKENI. The CDR3 coding sequence is TGTGCCAGCTCACCACCTCTGGGACCCCGATTCTCCTACGAGCAGTACTTC. It specifies CASSPPLGPRFSYEQYF.

The chain joins TRBV5-1 to TRBJ1-3; 8 bases map to TRBD1. Germline V CDR1 and CDR2: SGHRS, YFSETQ. The CDR3 is 16 amino acids. With 7 bases clipped from V and 1 base from J, the junction kept 10 bases outside the gene matches. As DNA, the CDR3 is TGCGCCAGCTCCATGGACAGGGCTGGATCTGGAAACACCATATATTTT. Amino acids: CASSMDRAGSGNTIYF.

V is TRBV29-1 and J is TRBJ1-2; weak D call: TRBD1 (6 bases). The CDR3 has 14 amino acids. The germline CDR1 and CDR2 sequences are SQVTM and ANQGSEA. V was pared by 5 bases and J by 2 bases, with 15 bases between. The CDR3 region is CSVRSTGKNYGYTF. The CDR3 DNA sequence: TGCAGCGTTCGCTCGACAGGAAAGAACTATGGCTACACCTTC.

This clone was observed a handful of times. An end of the junction does not agree with germline; a read error may underlie this. The rearrangement uses TRBV11-3 and TRBJ2-2, with no clear D. This CDR3 is built from 14 residues. Germline assignment: CDR1 SGHNT and CDR2 YENEEA. In nucleotides, the CDR3 is TGTGCCAGCAGCCTAGATTGGAACACCGGGGAGCTGTTTTTT. It specifies CASSLDWNTGELFF.

The chain combines TRBV4-1 with TRBJ1-4, with 8 nucleotides matching TRBD1. The CDR3 has 15 amino acids. After removal of 0 bases from V and 7 bases from J, the junction contained 4 bases not matched to a gene. The germline CDR1 and CDR2 sequences are MGHRA and YSYEKL. The CDR3 loop reads CASSQDGTGSEKLFF. In DNA form, the CDR3 reads TGCGCCAGCAGCCAAGATGGGACAGGCAGTGAAAAACTGTTTTTT.

This clone occurred once. This rearrangement joins TRBV27 to TRBJ2-2; D may match TRBD1 or TRBD2 (5 bases each). This CDR3 has 15 residues. Germline CDR1 and CDR2: MNHEY and SMNVEV (reference sequence). The germline V and J ends were trimmed by 6 bases and 5 bases, with 16 bases remaining between them. The CDR3 DNA follows: TGTGCCAGCAGCCCCGGGACCTTGGGAACCGGGGAGCTGTTTTTT. Translated: CASSPGTLGTGELFF.

This clone was observed a single time. The chain combines TRBV10-3 with TRBJ2-3, with a weak D call TRBD2 (5 bases). CDR1 ENHRY and CDR2 SYGVKD come from the germline V gene. The CDR3 loop spans 12 amino acids. Trimming removed 6 bases from V and 2 bases from J, with 6 bases in between. The CDR3 reads CAISGDTDTQYF. In DNA, the CDR3 is TGTGCCATCAGCGGGGACACAGATACGCAGTATTTT.

This clone was picked up one time. The chain links TRBV5-1 to TRBJ2-7, with TRBD1 matching over 8 bases. V was pared by 0 bases and J by 2 bases, with 7 bases of the junction left unmatched. This CDR3 contains 16 residues. Germline values: CDR1 SGHRS, CDR2 YFSETQ. The DNA of the CDR3 is TGCGCCAGCAGCTTGGGTGGGCAGGGGGCACCCTACGAGCAGTACTTC. Its translation: CASSLGGQGAPYEQYF.

This clone was observed a single time. The J gene is TRBJ1-5, the V gene TRBV4-1, with D possibly matching TRBD1 (5 bases). This CDR3 has 16 amino acids. Trimming removed 3 bases from V and 2 bases from J, with 14 bases in between. CDR1 is MGHRA, CDR2 YSYEKL, per germline. CDR3 sequence (DNA): TGCGCCAGCAGCCACGGTCAGGGAGACGGCAATCAGCCCCAGCATTTT. Its translation is CASSHGQGDGNQPQHF.

The chain carries TRBV20-1 and TRBJ2-1, with D hard to call. The CDR3 extends over 14 amino acids. The germline gives CDR1 DFQATT, CDR2 SNEGSKA (reference sequence). V lost 3 bases and J lost 7, with 16 bases in between. The CDR3 nucleotides are TGCAGTGCTAGTCTGATGGGTGGAGTAAATGAGCAGTTCTTC. Its translation: CSASLMGGVNEQFF.

The chain combines TRBV12-5 with TRBJ1-6; 7 positions agree with TRBD1. Germline CDR1 LGHNT, CDR2 FRNRAP. The CDR3 has 20 amino acids. Losses at the gene ends were 0 bases for V and 2 bases for J; bases not matched to a gene: 13. The CDR3 is CASGLVRQGSPHPYNSPLHF. In DNA form, the CDR3 reads TGTGCTAGTGGTTTGGTACGACAGGGTTCACCCCACCCCTATAATTCACCCCTCCACTTT. The entire variable domain, with the rest obtained from reference TRBV12-5 and TRBJ1-6, is as follows: DARVTQTPRHKVTEMGQEVTMRCQPILGHNTVFWYRQTMMQGLELLAYFRNRAPLDDSGMPKDRFSAEMPDATLATLKIQPSEPRDSAVYFCASGLVRQGSPHPYNSPLHFGNGTRLTVT.

The rearrangement joins TRBV27 to TRBJ2-7, with 10 bases identical to TRBD2. Germline lookup yields CDR1 MNHEY and CDR2 SMNVEV (reference sequence). Trimming cost V 5 bases and J 0 bases; bases outside gene matches: 10. This CDR3 has 17 amino acids. The CDR3 DNA follows: TGTGCCAGCAGTCCCCAGGGACTAGCGACTAGCTCCTACGAGCAGTACTTC. This encodes CASSPQGLATSSYEQYF.

This chain links TRBV19 with TRBJ1-1, with D perhaps matching TRBD1 (6 bases). V was cut by 6 bases and J by 10 bases, with 18 bases left in between. The CDR3 has 13 amino acids. The V gene's germline CDR1 is LNHDA and CDR2 SQIVND (reference sequence). CDR3 protein: CASSPKGERGAFF. CDR3 sequence (DNA): TGTGCCAGTAGCCCTAAGGGGGAACGCGGAGCTTTCTTT.

The chain is built from TRBV3-1 (or the pseudogene TRBV3-2) and TRBJ2-5, with TRBD2 matching over 7 bases. Germline-derived CDR1 and CDR2 are LGHDT and YNNKEL (reference sequence). The CDR3 is 14 residues long. Trimming took 4 bases from V and 5 from J; bases not matched to a gene: 7. The CDR3 is CASSRDYGEETQYF. In DNA, the CDR3 is TGTGCCAGCAGCCGGGACTACGGAGAGGAGACCCAGTACTTC.

As to this clone: The same CDR3 can be traced to other DNA sequences in this sample. The chain links TRBV10-3 to TRBJ1-2; D is perhaps TRBD1 (5 bases). Germline values: CDR1 ENHRY, CDR2 SYGVKD. V was cut by 6 bases and J by 5 bases, with 13 bases left in between. This CDR3 is 13 amino acids long. CDR3 coding DNA: TGTGCCATCAGGCAGGGTGAGTCTTATGGCTACACCTTC. Its protein is CAIRQGESYGYTF.

This chain uses TRBV6-2 or TRBV6-3 with TRBJ2-1; D is possibly TRBD1 or TRBD2 (6 bases each). This CDR3 has 14 residues. V was clipped by 0 bases and J by 15 bases, with 18 bases between them. Germline lookup yields CDR1 MNHEY and CDR2 SVGEGT. CDR3 sequence: CASSYSGQRAGRFF. CDR3 DNA: TGTGCCAGCAGTTACTCTGGACAGCGGGCGGGACGGTTCTTC.

This chain links TRBV6-5 with TRBJ2-5; 9 positions match TRBD2. Germline V gene lookup returns CDR1 MNHEY and CDR2 SVGAGI. The J segment lost 3 bases and the V segment lost 2 bases, leaving 7 bases of the junction unmatched. This CDR3 has 16 amino acids. This chain's CDR3 is CASSYQGGGAEETQYF. CDR3 nucleotides: TGTGCCAGCAGTTACCAGGGCGGGGGGGCCGAAGAGACCCAGTACTTC.

The chain has TRBV6-1 and TRBJ2-6; D uncertain. CDR1 and CDR2 (germline): MNHNS, SASEGT. The length of the CDR3 is 14 residues. V lost 2 bases, J lost 0 bases, and 2 bases lay in between. This CDR3 reads CASSESSGANVLTF. Written as DNA, the CDR3 is TGTGCCAGCAGTGAAAGCTCTGGGGCCAACGTCCTGACTTTC.

The chain carries TRBV10-3 and TRBJ1-3; D is uncertain. This CDR3 is built from 14 residues. Germline V gene sequence: CDR1 ENHRY, CDR2 SYGVKD. V was pared by 0 bases and J by 3 bases, with 6 bases between. CDR3 nucleotides: TGTGCCATCAGTGAGTCTTTAAGTGGAAACACCATATATTTT. Translating it yields CAISESLSGNTIYF.

The rearrangement joins TRBV18 to TRBJ1-2; D might be TRBD1 (6 bases). The CDR3 contains 16 residues. Deletions cut 3 bases from V and 4 bases from J, with 18 bases between. The germline CDR1 and CDR2 sequences are KGHSH and LQKENI. CDR3 amino acids: CASSPVGGPSGYGYTF. The CDR3 nucleotides read TGTGCCAGCTCACCTGTGGGGGGCCCGTCGGGCTATGGCTACACCTTC.